The 25 T cell receptor beta chains presented below share a single source sample, sequenced in a study of blood T cell repertoires in COVID-19. Here immunoSEQ multiplex PCR was the method, and the copy in TCRdb shows in-frame clones only, minus some. The sample lists 100,000 or so clones, over 75% occurring once. The sequencing sample was made of peripheral blood. The receptors were sampled from a human donor in a cohort sampled during active COVID-19.

The CDR3 loop reads CASSFGLAASNEQFF. CDR3 sequence (DNA): TGTGCCAGCAGCTTCGGACTAGCGGCGTCCAATGAGCAGTTCTTC. The chain employs TRBV11-3 and TRBJ2-1; the match to TRBD2 covers 10 bases. Germline loops: CDR1 SGHNT, CDR2 YENEEA. This CDR3 comprises 15 residues. V trimming: 3 bases; J trimming: 6 bases; junction bases outside the gene matches: 5.

V and J are TRBV7-9 and TRBJ1-4; 9 bases map to TRBD1. V lost 9 bases to trimming and J lost 8 bases; unmatched junction nucleotides: 7. CDR1 is SEHNR, CDR2 FQNEAQ, per germline (reference sequence). CDR3 length equals 13 residues. The CDR3 loop is CASGDRVKEKLFF. CDR3 nucleotides: TGTGCCAGTGGGGACAGGGTAAAAGAAAAACTGTTTTTT.

In this sample, this clone turned up a few times. The gene calls are TRBV29-1 and TRBJ2-3; 9 bases agree with TRBD1. The J segment lost 3 bases and the V segment lost 6 bases, leaving 7 bases of the junction unmatched. The CDR3 spans 14 residues. CDR1 and CDR2 from the germline V gene are SQVTM and ANQGSEA. The CDR3 here is CSVEGGQGTDTQYF. The CDR3 region has the DNA TGCAGCGTCGAGGGGGGACAGGGTACAGATACGCAGTATTTT.

The chain uses TRBV28 and TRBJ2-7; the match to TRBD1 covers 9 bases. The CDR3 runs 14 residues. Unmatched junction bases numbered 4, after V lost 3 bases and J lost 4 bases. Germline loops: CDR1 MDHEN, CDR2 SYDVKM. CDR3 protein: CASSFGTGRYEQYF. Written as DNA, the CDR3 is TGTGCCAGCAGTTTTGGGACAGGGAGGTACGAGCAGTACTTC.

The chain links TRBV5-1 to TRBJ2-5, with 12 bases fitting TRBD2. CDR1 and CDR2 (germline): SGHRS, YFSETQ. This CDR3 region has 14 residues. V trimming: 7 bases; J trimming: 8 bases; junction bases outside the gene matches: 9. CDR3 sequence (DNA): TGCGCCAGCCGGGGGCTAGCGGGGGGGCCCACCCAGTACTTC. Its translation: CASRGLAGGPTQYF.

This clone has only a few counts. V and J are TRBV3-1 (or the pseudogene TRBV3-2) and TRBJ2-7, with TRBD2 matching 9 bases. The J segment lost 4 bases and the V segment lost 8 bases, leaving 18 bases of the junction unmatched. The CDR3 consists of 17 residues. Germline V lookup: CDR1 LGHDT, CDR2 YNNKEL (reference sequence). The CDR3 bases are TGTGCCAGCCGAAAGGGGGATGGCGGGGGGGTAACTTACGAGCAGTACTTC. Its translation: CASRKGDGGGVTYEQYF.

The chain uses TRBV20-1 and TRBJ2-3; TRBD1 agrees at 9 bases. Germline V gives CDR1 DFQATT, CDR2 SNEGSKA (reference sequence). This CDR3 spans 20 amino acids. The J segment lost 7 bases and the V segment lost 3 bases, leaving 26 bases of the junction unmatched. In DNA form, the CDR3 reads TGCAGTGCTAGTCTTTTAAATCCGGGCGCCGGGACAGGGAAATATAATACGCAGTATTTT. It encodes CSASLLNPGAGTGKYNTQYF.

For this clone: Distinct nucleotide sequences in the sample also encode this CDR3. The V gene is TRBV5-1, the J gene TRBJ2-1; 8 bases align to TRBD1. This CDR3 has 15 residues. The V gene's germline CDR1 is SGHRS and CDR2 YFSETQ. The junction had 1 base not matched to a gene; V was cut back by 1 base and J by 1 base. The CDR3 is CASSLTGGSYNEQFF. The CDR3 nucleotides read TGCGCCAGCAGCTTGACAGGGGGGTCCTACAATGAGCAGTTCTTC.

J is TRBJ2-2 and V is TRBV28; D not certain. The CDR3 length is 14 residues. With 5 bases removed from V and 3 bases from J, the gap between germline ends came to 10 bases. The germline gives CDR1 MDHEN, CDR2 SYDVKM. CDR3 protein: CASSPGWDTGELFF. The CDR3, as DNA: TGTGCCAGCAGTCCAGGTTGGGACACCGGGGAGCTGTTTTTT.

The chain couples TRBV11-2 to TRBJ2-7; weak D call: TRBD1 (5 bases). The CDR3 totals 15 residues. The germline gives CDR1 SGHAT, CDR2 FQNNGV. The V and J ends lost 3 bases and 0 bases respectively, with 12 bases between them. CDR3 protein: CASSFSTVSSYEQYF. CDR3 nucleotide sequence: TGTGCCAGCAGCTTTTCGACAGTGAGCTCCTACGAGCAGTACTTC.

By share of the sample, this clone is medium-sized. Other DNA sequences in this sample translate to the same CDR3. The chain has TRBV20-1 and TRBJ1-6, with no clear D. Trimming removed 3 bases at V and 8 bases at J, with 5 bases between. Germline CDR1 and CDR2: DFQATT and SNEGSKA (reference sequence). The CDR3 runs to 11 residues. The CDR3 region is CSASLYSPLHF. CDR3 in DNA: TGCAGTGCTAGTCTTTATTCACCCCTCCACTTT.

J is TRBJ1-1 and V is TRBV4-2; no firm D call. This CDR3 spans 13 amino acids. The germline V and J ends were trimmed by 6 bases and 3 bases, with 11 bases remaining between them. The germline V gene encodes CDR1 LGHNA and CDR2 YNFKEQ. The CDR3 region has the DNA TGTGCCAGCAGTCTAACGAGGTACACTGAAGCTTTCTTT. It codes for CASSLTRYTEAFF.

This clone was recorded only once. The chain combines TRBV5-1 with TRBJ2-3; 12 bases fit TRBD2. The ends lost 4 bases at V and 2 bases at J; junction bases unmatched: 5. Germline CDR1 is SGHRS and CDR2 is YFSETQ. This CDR3 region has 16 residues. In nucleotides, the CDR3 is TGCGCCAGCAGCGCGACTAGCGGGGGCTACACAGATACGCAGTATTTT. Translation gives CASSATSGGYTDTQYF.

The chain recombines TRBV4-1 with TRBJ1-1; 10 bases agree with TRBD1. V shed 3 bases and J 5 bases; nucleotides not matched to a gene: 12. CDR1 MGHRA and CDR2 YSYEKL come from the germline V gene. This CDR3 has 17 amino acids. The CDR3: CASSQAGTGAVRTEAFF. The CDR3 DNA reads as TGCGCCAGCAGCCAGGCCGGGACAGGGGCTGTTAGGACTGAAGCTTTCTTT.

This clone was detected only a few times. The chain recombines TRBV29-1 with TRBJ1-3; D call uncertain. Trimming pared 4 bases from V and 0 bases from J, leaving 4 bases between. Germline values: CDR1 SQVTM, CDR2 ANQGSEA. The CDR3 totals 12 residues. The CDR3 is CSVAYSGNTIYF. The CDR3, as DNA: TGCAGCGTTGCCTACTCTGGAAACACCATATATTTT.

In its sample, this clone was seen once. J is TRBJ1-1 and V is TRBV19, with 10 bases aligning to TRBD1. This CDR3 is built from 14 residues. Unmatched junction bases numbered 5, after V lost 7 bases and J lost 3 bases. CDR1 is LNHDA, CDR2 SQIVND, per germline (reference sequence). CDR3 loop: CASNGTGADTEAFF. CDR3 coding DNA: TGTGCCAGTAACGGGACAGGGGCGGACACTGAAGCTTTCTTT.

This chain joins TRBV9 and TRBJ2-1; 10 bases align to TRBD2. Trimming cost V 0 bases and J 9 bases; bases outside gene matches: 12. This CDR3 is 17 amino acids long. Germline values: CDR1 SGDLS, CDR2 YYNGEE. CDR3 residues: CASSVAPSGGALGEQFF. The CDR3 DNA reads as TGTGCCAGCAGCGTAGCTCCCAGCGGGGGGGCCTTGGGTGAGCAGTTCTTC.

This sequence joins TRBV19 and TRBJ1-5; perhaps TRBD1 as D (5 bases). The germline V gene encodes CDR1 LNHDA and CDR2 SQIVND (reference sequence). The CDR3 covers 13 residues. V lost 11 bases to trimming and J lost 1 base, with 12 bases between them. DNA of the CDR3: TGTGCCGGGGGGAGGCGGAGCAATCAGCCCCAGCATTTT. Protein: CAGGRRSNQPQHF.

CDR3 nucleotides: TGTGCCAGCAGCAAGAGGGAAGGGAACACCATATATTTT. It translates to CASSKREGNTIYF. The chain joins TRBV21-1 to TRBJ1-3. TRBV21-1 counts as a pseudogene. The CDR3 loop spans 13 amino acids.

The chain couples TRBV21-1 to TRBJ2-7; the table's D call TRBD1 went unverified against the DNA. TRBV21-1 is recorded as a pseudogene. The CDR3 is made up of 13 amino acids. This chain's CDR3 is CASSKGAGNEQYF. As DNA, the CDR3 is TGTGCCAGCAGCAAAGGGGCAGGGAACGAGCAGTACTTC.

A note on this clone: A read error may account for a junction end that differs from germline. The chain uses TRBV11-2 and TRBJ2-2; TRBD1 matches at 7 bases. The CDR3 covers 18 residues. Germline CDR1 is SGHAT and CDR2 is FQNNGV. For the CDR3, the DNA is TGTGCCAGCAGGCCAGCAGCTTTTTACAGGGGCGAACACCGGGGAGCTGTTTTT. It is translated as CASRPAAFYRGEHRGAVF.

The chain is built from TRBV30 and TRBJ2-5, with TRBD2 matching 10 bases. There are 14 residues in the CDR3. With 3 bases clipped from V and 5 bases from J, the junction kept 6 bases outside the gene matches. CDR1 and CDR2 from the germline V gene are GTSNPN and SVGIG (reference sequence). The CDR3: CAWRERGGRETQYF. DNA of the CDR3: TGTGCCTGGAGGGAGCGGGGGGGCCGCGAGACCCAGTACTTC. Full variable domain (rest looked up from reference TRBV30 and TRBJ2-5): SQTIHQWPATLVQPVGSPLSLECTVEGTSNPNLYWYRQAAGRGLQLLFYSVGIGQISSEVPQNLSASRPQDRQFILSSKKLLLSDSGFYLCAWRERGGRETQYFGPGTRLLVL.

This chain uses TRBV30 with TRBJ1-6, with D possibly TRBD1 on 6 matching bases. The CDR3 loop spans 13 amino acids. Trimming removed 2 bases from V and 6 bases from J, with 8 bases in between. Germline loops: CDR1 GTSNPN, CDR2 SVGIG (reference sequence). CDR3 coding DNA: TGTGCCTGGAGTACACAGGGTAATTCACCCCTCCACTTT. This sequence encodes CAWSTQGNSPLHF.

About this clone itself: A read error may account for a junction end that differs from germline. The J gene is TRBJ2-7, the V gene TRBV6-2 or TRBV6-3; 8 nucleotides align to TRBD2. The CDR3 is 15 amino acids. In germline, CDR1 is MNHEY, CDR2 SVGEGT. CDR3: CASTYGGGSSYEQYF. As DNA, the CDR3 is TGTGCCAGCACTTACGGGGGGGGAAGCTCCTACGAGCAGTACTTC.

The V call is TRBV4-1, the J call TRBJ1-4; D not resolved. Germline assignment: CDR1 MGHRA and CDR2 YSYEKL. The germline V and J ends were trimmed by 4 bases and 3 bases, with 12 bases remaining between them. There are 15 residues in the CDR3. Here the CDR3 reads CASSPLGKANEKLFF. Here the CDR3 DNA reads TGCGCCAGCAGCCCGCTCGGGAAGGCTAATGAAAAACTGTTTTTT.